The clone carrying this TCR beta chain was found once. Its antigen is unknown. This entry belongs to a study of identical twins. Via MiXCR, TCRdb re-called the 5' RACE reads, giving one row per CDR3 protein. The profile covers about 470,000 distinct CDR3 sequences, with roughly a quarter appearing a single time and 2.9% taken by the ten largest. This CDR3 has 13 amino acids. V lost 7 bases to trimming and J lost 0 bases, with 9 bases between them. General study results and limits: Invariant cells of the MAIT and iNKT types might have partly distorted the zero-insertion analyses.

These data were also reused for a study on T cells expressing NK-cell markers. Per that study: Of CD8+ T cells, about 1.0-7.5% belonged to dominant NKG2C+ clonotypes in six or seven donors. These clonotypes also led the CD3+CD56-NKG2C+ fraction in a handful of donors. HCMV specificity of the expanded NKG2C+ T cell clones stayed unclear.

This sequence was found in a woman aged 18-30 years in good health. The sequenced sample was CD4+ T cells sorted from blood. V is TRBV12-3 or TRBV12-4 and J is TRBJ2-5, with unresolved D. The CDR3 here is CASTVDYQETQYF. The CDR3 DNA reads TGTGCCAGCACTGTTGACTACCAAGAGACCCAGTACTTC.